The 29 T cell receptor beta chains given below trace back to one sample, sequenced in a study of identical twins. TCRdb processed the 5' RACE reads anew with MiXCR; each CDR3 protein has one entry. The sample consists of 200,000 to 250,000 distinct CDR3 sequences, about 7.5% of them appearing once. This sample also appeared in a second study, on yellow fever vaccine responses in identical twins.

Sequences were obtained from memory (CD45RO+) T cells sorted from blood. Receptors were obtained from a woman between 18 and 29 years old in good health.

This clonotype was seen at least ten times. V gene TRBV5-6 combines with J gene TRBJ2-3; 8 bases are a match to TRBD1. J was trimmed by 0 bases and V by 0 bases; bases with no gene match: 3. Looked up from germline, CDR1 is SGHDT and CDR2 is YYEEEE. This CDR3 contains 16 residues. CDR3 sequence reads: CASSLGQGASTDTQYF. Written as DNA, the CDR3 is TGTGCCAGCAGCTTGGGGCAGGGGGCGAGCACAGATACGCAGTATTTT.

This clonotype was picked up many times. This chain connects TRBV27 to TRBJ2-2; D call uncertain. Germline lookup yields CDR1 MNHEY and CDR2 SMNVEV (reference sequence). The CDR3 consists of 14 residues. The V gene lost 0 bases and the J gene lost 5 bases, with 7 bases spanning the gap. CDR3 DNA: TGTGCCAGCAGTTTATCCCTAGAAACCGGGGAGCTGTTTTTT. Residues: CASSLSLETGELFF.

In its sample, this clonotype was seen many times. This chain joins TRBV3-1 and TRBJ1-1; weak D call: TRBD1 (5 bases). Germline V gene data show CDR1 as LGHDT and CDR2 as YNNKEL (reference sequence). The CDR3 runs 14 residues. V lost 2 bases and J lost 8, with 15 bases in between. CDR3 sequence (DNA): TGTGCCAGCAGCCAATGGGGGTCCGGGTCAGAAGCTTTCTTT. Amino acid sequence: CASSQWGSGSEAFF.

This clonotype showed up many times. The chain combines TRBV24-1 with TRBJ2-5; D tentatively reads TRBD1 or TRBD2 (5 bases each). CDR1 is KGHDR and CDR2 is SFDVKD in the germline V gene. V shed 0 bases and J shed 4 bases, with 14 bases lying between them. The CDR3 has 16 amino acids. This CDR3 reads CATSDLLGRDPETQYF. The CDR3, as DNA: TGTGCCACCAGTGATTTGCTGGGCAGGGACCCAGAGACCCAGTACTTC.

This clonotype showed up just a few times. The chain carries TRBV20-1 and TRBJ1-6; the D gene is possibly TRBD1 (6 bases). This CDR3 has 16 amino acids. Germline values: CDR1 DFQATT, CDR2 SNEGSKA (reference sequence). V lost 0 bases and J lost 6, with 15 bases in between. The CDR3 DNA reads as TGCAGTGCTAGAGATCAAAGTCAGGGGCCTAATTCACCCCTCCACTTT. Its protein product is CSARDQSQGPNSPLHF.

This clonotype has at least ten counts. CDR3 region: CASRDRASSYEQYF. The CDR3, as DNA: TGCGCCAGCAGGGACAGGGCAAGCTCCTACGAGCAGTACTTC. The J gene is TRBJ2-7, the V gene TRBV5-1; TRBD1 aligns across 8 bases. V was clipped by 5 bases and J by 0 bases; unmatched bases: 4. CDR3 length equals 14 residues. Per the germline V gene, CDR1 is SGHRS and CDR2 is YFSETQ.

This clonotype was detected many times. V is TRBV21-1 and J is TRBJ2-7. TRBV21-1 is flagged as a pseudogene. The CDR3 covers 14 residues. DNA for the CDR3: TGTGCCAGCAGCAAATGTGCAGACCGCTACGAGCAGTACTTC. Protein: CASSKCADRYEQYF.

This clonotype was found a few times. The J gene is TRBJ2-7, the V gene TRBV6-2 or TRBV6-3; 9 nucleotides agree with TRBD2. This CDR3 is 13 amino acids long. The trim removed 7 bases at V and 2 bases at J, leaving 3 bases unmatched. CDR1 MNHEY and CDR2 SVGEGT come from the germline V gene. In DNA, the CDR3 is TGTGCCAGCACGCTAGCGGGAACCTACGAGCAGTACTTC. This translates into CASTLAGTYEQYF.

The sample holds a few counts of this clonotype. The chain carries TRBV4-3 and TRBJ2-3; 8 positions match TRBD2. CDR1 is LGHNA and CDR2 is YSLEER in the germline V gene. This CDR3 spans 17 amino acids. Trimming took 1 base from V and 4 from J; bases not matched to a gene: 10. Here the CDR3 DNA reads TGCGCCAGCAGCCAAGGCCGAAGCGGGAGTAGCCCAGATACGCAGTATTTT. It is translated as CASSQGRSGSSPDTQYF.

The chain links TRBV10-3 to TRBJ1-1, with 7 positions matching TRBD1. Trimming at V came to 3 bases and at J to 7 bases, leaving 11 bases not matched to a gene. This CDR3 region has 15 residues. CDR1 ENHRY and CDR2 SYGVKD come from the germline V gene. This chain's CDR3 is CAISEGRQGLVEAFF. In nucleotides, the CDR3 is TGTGCCATCAGTGAAGGAAGACAGGGTCTGGTTGAAGCTTTCTTT.

The V and J genes are TRBV5-1 and TRBJ2-5, with D perhaps TRBD2 (5 bases). The CDR3 contains 11 residues. CDR1 SGHRS and CDR2 YFSETQ come from the germline V gene. Trimming removed 8 bases from V and 4 bases from J, with 9 bases in between. CDR3 sequence reads: CARHAGETQYF. In DNA, the CDR3 is TGCGCCAGGCACGCGGGAGAGACCCAGTACTTC.

This clonotype came up a few times. The rearrangement uses TRBV10-1 and TRBJ2-1; 12 nucleotides line up with TRBD2. V lost 9 bases, J lost 12 bases, and 9 bases stayed unmatched. Looked up from germline, CDR1 is WNHNN and CDR2 is SYGVQD (reference sequence). The CDR3 is 13 residues long. The CDR3: CASSLAGGLGQFF. For the CDR3, the DNA is TGCGCCAGTTCCCTAGCGGGAGGGCTTGGGCAGTTCTTC.

This clonotype has at least ten counts. This chain joins TRBV5-1 and TRBJ2-4; the D gene is possibly TRBD2 (5 bases). The length of the CDR3 is 15 residues. Trimming shortened V by 1 base and J by 5 bases, and 13 bases separated the two germline ends. The germline CDR1 and CDR2 sequences are SGHRS and YFSETQ. CDR3 region: CASSLFPGSENIQYF. DNA for the CDR3: TGCGCCAGCAGCTTGTTTCCTGGGAGCGAAAACATTCAGTACTTC.

This clonotype appeared many times. The chain combines TRBV6-1 with TRBJ2-1, with D possibly matching TRBD2 (5 bases). The V and J ends lost 10 bases and 9 bases respectively, with 19 bases between them. The length of the CDR3 is 13 residues. Germline assignment: CDR1 MNHNS and CDR2 SASEGT. For the CDR3, the DNA is TGTGCCACCAAGGGTGGGGAGATGGGTGAGCAGTTCTTC. The encoded protein is CATKGGEMGEQFF.

In its sample, this clonotype was seen many times. This rearrangement joins TRBV5-6 to TRBJ2-3, with 7 nucleotides matching TRBD2. The trim removed 0 bases at V and 2 bases at J, leaving 6 bases unmatched. The CDR3 loop spans 16 amino acids. Germline V lookup: CDR1 SGHDT, CDR2 YYEEEE. The CDR3 DNA reads as TGTGCCAGCAGCTTGGTTGGTAGCGGGTTCACAGATACGCAGTATTTT. Residues: CASSLVGSGFTDTQYF. Variable domain in full (rest from reference TRBV5-6 and TRBJ2-3): DAGVTQSPTHLIKTRGQQVTLRCSPKSGHDTVSWYQQALGQGPQFIFQYYEEEERQRGNFPDRFSGHQFPNYSSELNVNALLLGDSALYLCASSLVGSGFTDTQYFGPGTRLTVL.

This clonotype showed up just a few times. This chain connects TRBV28 to TRBJ1-5, with 10 nucleotides matching TRBD1. CDR3 length: 15 amino acids. Trimming removed 6 bases from V and 6 bases from J; junction bases left unmatched: 8. CDR1 and CDR2 (germline): MDHEN, SYDVKM. The CDR3 sequence: CASSLRDRGVQPQHF. CDR3 coding DNA: TGTGCCAGCAGCCTCCGGGACAGGGGTGTTCAGCCCCAGCATTTT.

The CDR3 here is CASSFGLNTEAFF. The CDR3 DNA follows: TGTGCCAGCAGCTTCGGACTGAACACTGAAGCTTTCTTT. The chain is built from TRBV2 and TRBJ1-1; no definite D call. Germline values: CDR1 SNHLY, CDR2 FYNNEI. The CDR3 length is 13 residues. V dropped 6 bases and J dropped 0 bases, with 8 bases sitting between them.

This clonotype was detected a few times. The chain combines TRBV12-3 or TRBV12-4 with TRBJ2-4, with 8 bases identical to TRBD2. The CDR3 length is 15 residues. Losses at the gene ends were 4 bases for V and 1 base for J; bases not matched to a gene: 3. The chain's CDR3 is CASSSGGGAKNIQYF. The DNA for the CDR3 is TGTGCCAGCAGTTCGGGCGGGGGGGCCAAAAACATTCAGTACTTC.

This clonotype was detected ten times or more. The rearrangement links TRBV29-1 to TRBJ2-5; D is perhaps TRBD2 (5 bases). This CDR3 contains 13 residues. From germline, CDR1 is SQVTM and CDR2 ANQGSEA. Between the trimmed V and J ends, which lost 7 bases and 3 bases, there was a span of 15 bases. The CDR3 nucleotides are TGCAGCGCCGGGATTCCGCCCGAAGAGACCCAGTACTTC. It specifies CSAGIPPEETQYF.

In its sample, this clonotype was seen a few times. This chain uses TRBV7-9 with TRBJ2-1; 7 nucleotides agree with TRBD1. This CDR3 is 11 amino acids long. V shed 6 bases and J 13 bases; nucleotides not matched to a gene: 6. Germline assignment: CDR1 SEHNR and CDR2 FQNEAQ (reference sequence). The CDR3 nucleotides read TGTGCCAGCAGTCCGGGACAGCGCCAGTTCTTC. Amino acid sequence: CASSPGQRQFF.

Many counts were recorded for this clonotype. The chain has TRBV27 and TRBJ1-5; D is unclear. Trimming pared 4 bases from V and 6 bases from J, leaving 10 bases between. CDR1 MNHEY and CDR2 SMNVEV come from the germline V gene (reference sequence). The CDR3 loop spans 13 amino acids. The CDR3 reads CASSSRRSQPQHF. The CDR3 region has the DNA TGTGCCAGCAGTTCCCGCCGGAGTCAGCCCCAGCATTTT.

The V and J genes are TRBV20-1 and TRBJ2-6; D gene uncertain. Deletions cut 2 bases from V and 1 base from J, with 6 bases between. Germline CDR1 is DFQATT and CDR2 is SNEGSKA (reference sequence). The CDR3 consists of 14 residues. The CDR3 region is CSARQDSGANVLTF. The CDR3 DNA is TGCAGTGCTAGACAAGATTCTGGGGCCAACGTCCTGACTTTC.

This clonotype was recorded at least ten times. V and J are TRBV5-1 and TRBJ2-5, with D tentatively TRBD1 (5 bases). The CDR3 consists of 15 residues. Germline CDR1 reads SGHRS; CDR2 reads YFSETQ. The V and J ends lost 0 bases and 5 bases respectively, with 14 bases between them. CDR3 nucleotides: TGCGCCAGCAGCTTGGCGGCAGGGTCTTTTGAGACCCAGTACTTC. Protein product: CASSLAAGSFETQYF.

A word on this clonotype: A clone one base away is much larger, so this may be a read error. This CDR3 is CSPRDYLLAPDTQYF. DNA of the CDR3: TGCAGTCCTAGAGATTATTTACTAGCCCCAGATACGCAGTATTTT. The genes are TRBV20-1 and TRBJ2-3; the D gene is possibly TRBD2 (6 bases). The length of the CDR3 is 15 residues. Germline CDR1 reads DFQATT; CDR2 reads SNEGSKA (reference sequence).

Only a few counts were recorded for this clonotype. The chain is built from TRBV28 and TRBJ2-2; 9 bases map to TRBD1. Germline CDR1 MDHEN, CDR2 SYDVKM. J lost 6 bases, V lost 6 bases, and 8 bases had no gene match. The CDR3 totals 15 residues. CDR3 sequence reads: CASRLGQGVAGELFF. DNA of the CDR3: TGTGCCAGCAGGCTGGGACAGGGTGTGGCCGGGGAGCTGTTTTTT.

This clonotype was picked up many times. V usage is TRBV14 and J usage is TRBJ1-5; a possible D gene is TRBD1 (5 bases). Trimming removed 3 bases from V and 3 bases from J, with 6 bases in between. Germline V lookup: CDR1 SGHDN, CDR2 FVKESK. This CDR3 has 13 amino acids. CDR3 sequence (DNA): TGTGCCAGCAGCCAGGGGCTCAATCAGCCCCAGCATTTT. This codes for CASSQGLNQPQHF.

The rearrangement uses TRBV12-3 or TRBV12-4 and TRBJ2-3; a weak D match, TRBD1 (8 bases). This CDR3 comprises 15 residues. V shed 5 bases and J shed 2 bases, with 14 bases lying between them. The CDR3: CASSKQGGNTDTQYF. The CDR3 DNA reads TGTGCCAGCAGTAAACAGGGGGGGAACACAGATACGCAGTATTTT.

The rearrangement links TRBV4-3 to TRBJ2-3; no clear D gene. V lost 0 bases and J 4 bases, leaving 8 bases between the germline ends. Germline V gene lookup returns CDR1 LGHNA and CDR2 YSLEER. The CDR3 is 14 amino acids. The CDR3 loop is CASSQDRAADTQYF. The CDR3 coding sequence is TGCGCCAGCAGCCAAGATCGGGCAGCAGATACGCAGTATTTT.

This clonotype turned up a few times. The chain employs TRBV2 and TRBJ1-2, with TRBD1 as a possible D gene (6 bases). This CDR3 comprises 15 residues. With 6 bases removed from V and 5 bases from J, the gap between germline ends came to 19 bases. Germline CDR1 and CDR2: SNHLY and FYNNEI. As DNA, the CDR3 is TGTGCCAGCAGCCCCAACACAGGGAGGGCGTATGGCTACACCTTC. As protein: CASSPNTGRAYGYTF.